The sequence of this T cell receptor (beta chain) was determined in a study of blood T cell repertoires in COVID-19. Study background: There were acute and convalescent COVID-19 samples, and they came from the United States, Italy and Spain. From T cells, B-cell-depleted T cells, or PBMCs came the material, which was cDNA or gDNA.

Seattle enrolled patients during active infection and tracked them longitudinally. Authors' methods: Amplification with reference gene primers provided the estimates of nucleated cell counts. Assay used: immunoSEQ multiplex PCR; TCRdb lists only in-frame clones, some missing. V and J calls and clone size are given by that table; D and trimming were obtained from the DNA. The table records about 150,000 clones, around 84% of them present only once. The CDR3 loop spans 17 amino acids. Trimming shortened V by 3 bases and J by 2 bases, and 19 bases separated the two germline ends. Germline values: CDR1 SGHKS, CDR2 YYEKEE (reference sequence).

The clonotype originates from an elderly woman with COVID-19, enrolled during active disease. V is TRBV5-5 and J is TRBJ2-3; D is perhaps TRBD2 (6 bases). The sample comprised peripheral blood. CDR3 residues: CASSYLPSVGPTDTQYF. For the CDR3, the DNA is TGTGCCAGCAGCTACCTACCTAGCGTTGGGCCCACAGATACGCAGTATTTT.